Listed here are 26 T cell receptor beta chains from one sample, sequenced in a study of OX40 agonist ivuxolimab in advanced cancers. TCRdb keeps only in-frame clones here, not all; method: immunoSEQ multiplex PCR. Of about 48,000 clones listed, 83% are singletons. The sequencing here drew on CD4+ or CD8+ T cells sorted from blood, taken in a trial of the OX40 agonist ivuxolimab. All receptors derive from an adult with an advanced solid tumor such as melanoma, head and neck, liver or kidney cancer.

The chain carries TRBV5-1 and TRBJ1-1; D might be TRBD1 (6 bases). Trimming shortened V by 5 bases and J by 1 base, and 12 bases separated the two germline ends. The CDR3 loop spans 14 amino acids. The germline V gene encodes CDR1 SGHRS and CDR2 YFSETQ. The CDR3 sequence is CASREGGGNTEAFF. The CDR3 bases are TGCGCCAGCAGGGAAGGGGGAGGGAACACTGAAGCTTTCTTT.

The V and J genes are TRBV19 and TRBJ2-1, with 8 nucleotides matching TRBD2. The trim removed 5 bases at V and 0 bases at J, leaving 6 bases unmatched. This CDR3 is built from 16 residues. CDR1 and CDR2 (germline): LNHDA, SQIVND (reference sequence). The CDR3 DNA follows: TGTGCCAGTAGTCGAACTAGCGGAAGCTCCTACAATGAGCAGTTCTTC. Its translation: CASSRTSGSSYNEQFF.

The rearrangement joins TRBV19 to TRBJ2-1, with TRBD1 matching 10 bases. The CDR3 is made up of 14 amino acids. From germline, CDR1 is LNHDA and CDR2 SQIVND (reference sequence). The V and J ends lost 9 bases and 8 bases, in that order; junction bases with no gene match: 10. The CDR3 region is CASRPRDRGHEQFF. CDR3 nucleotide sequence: TGTGCCAGCCGCCCCCGGGACAGGGGCCATGAGCAGTTCTTC. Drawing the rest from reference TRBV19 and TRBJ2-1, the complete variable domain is DGGITQSPKYLFRKEGQNVTLSCEQNLNHDAMYWYRQDPGQGLRLIYYSQIVNDFQKGDIAEGYSVSREKKESFPLTVTSAQKNPTAFYLCASRPRDRGHEQFFGPGTRLTVL.

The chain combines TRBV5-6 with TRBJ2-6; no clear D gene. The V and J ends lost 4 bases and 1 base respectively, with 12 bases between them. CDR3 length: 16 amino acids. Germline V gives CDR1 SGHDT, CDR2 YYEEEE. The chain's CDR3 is CASSPLVLSGANVLTF. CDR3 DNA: TGTGCCAGCAGCCCTCTGGTCTTATCTGGGGCCAACGTCCTGACTTTC.

Here the CDR3 DNA reads TGTGCCAGCAGCCAAGGTTTCAGAACAACCGGACAGGGATATGGTGGCTACACCTTC. Protein: CASSQGFRTTGQGYGGYTF. The gene calls are TRBV4-2 and TRBJ1-2; TRBD1 matches at 8 bases. With 1 base clipped from V and 7 bases from J, the junction kept 20 bases outside the gene matches. Germline-derived CDR1 and CDR2 are LGHNA and YNFKEQ. CDR3 length equals 19 residues.

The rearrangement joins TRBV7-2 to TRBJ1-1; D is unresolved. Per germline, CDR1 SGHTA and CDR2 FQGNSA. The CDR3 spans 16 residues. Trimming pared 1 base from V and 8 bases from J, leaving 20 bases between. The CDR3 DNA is TGTGCCAGCAGCTTAGTGCGTATTGGTCTCACCGACGAAGCTTTCTTT. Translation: CASSLVRIGLTDEAFF.

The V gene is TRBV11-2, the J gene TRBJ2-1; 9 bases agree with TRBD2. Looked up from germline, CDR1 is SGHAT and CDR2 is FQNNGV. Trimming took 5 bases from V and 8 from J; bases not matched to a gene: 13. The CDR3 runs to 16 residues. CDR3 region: CASSARLADNADEQFF. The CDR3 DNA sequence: TGTGCCAGCAGCGCCCGACTAGCGGACAATGCAGATGAGCAGTTCTTC.

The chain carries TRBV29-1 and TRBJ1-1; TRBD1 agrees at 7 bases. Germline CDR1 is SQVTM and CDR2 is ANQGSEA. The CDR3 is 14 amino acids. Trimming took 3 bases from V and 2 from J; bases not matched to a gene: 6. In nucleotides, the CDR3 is TGCAGCGTTGAGTTAGGGACAGCTAACACTGAAGCTTTCTTT. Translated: CSVELGTANTEAFF.

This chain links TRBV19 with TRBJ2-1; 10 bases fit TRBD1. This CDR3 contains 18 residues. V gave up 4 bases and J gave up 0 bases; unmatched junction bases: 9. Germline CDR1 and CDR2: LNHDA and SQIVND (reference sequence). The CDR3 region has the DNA TGTGCCAGTAGTAGGGGGGGACAGGGGCTAAGCTCCTACAATGAGCAGTTCTTC. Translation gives CASSRGGQGLSSYNEQFF.

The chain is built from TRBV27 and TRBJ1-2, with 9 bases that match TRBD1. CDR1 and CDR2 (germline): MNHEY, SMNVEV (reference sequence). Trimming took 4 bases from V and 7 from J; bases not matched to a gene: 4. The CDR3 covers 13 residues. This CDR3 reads CASSSGQGGGYTF. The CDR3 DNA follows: TGTGCCAGCAGTTCGGGACAGGGAGGTGGCTACACCTTC.

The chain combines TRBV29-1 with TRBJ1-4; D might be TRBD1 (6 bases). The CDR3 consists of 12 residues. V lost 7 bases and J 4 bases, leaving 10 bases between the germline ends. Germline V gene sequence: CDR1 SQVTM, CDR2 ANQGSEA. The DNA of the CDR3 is TGCAGCGCTATGGACAGTAATGAAAAACTGTTTTTT. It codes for CSAMDSNEKLFF.

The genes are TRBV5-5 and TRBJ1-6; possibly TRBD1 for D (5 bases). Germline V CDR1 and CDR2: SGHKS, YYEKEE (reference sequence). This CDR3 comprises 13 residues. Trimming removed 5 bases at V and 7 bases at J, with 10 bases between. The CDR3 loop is CASSRDENSPLHF. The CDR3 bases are TGTGCCAGCAGTCGGGACGAGAATTCACCCCTCCACTTT.

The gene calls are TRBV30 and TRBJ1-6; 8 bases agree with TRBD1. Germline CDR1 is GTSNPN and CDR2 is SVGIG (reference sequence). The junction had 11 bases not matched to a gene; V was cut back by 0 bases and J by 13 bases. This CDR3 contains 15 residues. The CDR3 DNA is TGTGCCTGGAGTGTACTAGGGCAGGGGGCCCTCCCCCTCCACTTT. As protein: CAWSVLGQGALPLHF.

The CDR3 DNA reads TGTGCCAGCAGCCGTGGGACAGGGGTTCGGGAGACCCAGTACTTC. It encodes CASSRGTGVRETQYF. The chain uses TRBV11-3 and TRBJ2-5; TRBD1 matches at 10 bases. CDR1 and CDR2 (germline): SGHNT, YENEEA. After removal of 5 bases from V and 5 bases from J, the junction contained 8 bases not matched to a gene. The CDR3 spans 15 residues.

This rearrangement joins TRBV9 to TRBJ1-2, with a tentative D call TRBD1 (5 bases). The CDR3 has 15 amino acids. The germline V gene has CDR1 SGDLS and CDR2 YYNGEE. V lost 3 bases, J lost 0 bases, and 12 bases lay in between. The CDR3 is CASSAWGRANYGYTF. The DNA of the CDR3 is TGTGCCAGCAGCGCATGGGGCAGGGCTAACTATGGCTACACCTTC.

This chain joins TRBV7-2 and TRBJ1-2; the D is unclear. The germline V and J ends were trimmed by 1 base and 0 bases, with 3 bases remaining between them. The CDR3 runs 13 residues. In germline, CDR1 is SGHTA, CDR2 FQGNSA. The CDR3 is CASSLVPNYGYTF. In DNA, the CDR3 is TGTGCCAGCAGCTTAGTGCCTAACTATGGCTACACCTTC.

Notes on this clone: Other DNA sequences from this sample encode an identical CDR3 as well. The CDR3 sequence: CASSQGGWETQYF. In DNA form, the CDR3 reads TGCGCCAGCAGCCAAGGGGGTTGGGAGACCCAGTACTTC. The chain combines TRBV4-3 with TRBJ2-5; D ambiguous. The CDR3 consists of 13 residues. CDR1 is LGHNA and CDR2 is YSLEER in the germline V gene. V was pared by 1 base and J by 5 bases, with 8 bases between.

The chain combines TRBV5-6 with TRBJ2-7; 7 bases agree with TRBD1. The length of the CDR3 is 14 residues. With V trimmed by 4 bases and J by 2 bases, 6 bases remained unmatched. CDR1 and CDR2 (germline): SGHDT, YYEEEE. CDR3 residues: CASSLRQGTYEQYF. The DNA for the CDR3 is TGTGCCAGCAGCCTCCGACAGGGAACCTACGAGCAGTACTTC.

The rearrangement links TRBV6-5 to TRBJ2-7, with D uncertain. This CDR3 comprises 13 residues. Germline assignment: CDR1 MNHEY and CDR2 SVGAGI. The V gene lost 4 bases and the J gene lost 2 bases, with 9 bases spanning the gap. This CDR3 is CASSLNGAYEQYF. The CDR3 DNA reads TGTGCCAGCAGTTTAAACGGCGCCTACGAGCAGTACTTC.

The CDR3 DNA reads TGTGCCACCCGGGACAGGGGGGATCAGCCCCAGCATTTT. It specifies CATRDRGDQPQHF. J is TRBJ1-5 and V is TRBV6-5, with 11 positions matching TRBD1. The CDR3 loop spans 13 amino acids. CDR1 is MNHEY and CDR2 is SVGAGI in the germline V gene. The V and J ends lost 10 bases and 5 bases, in that order; junction bases with no gene match: 4.

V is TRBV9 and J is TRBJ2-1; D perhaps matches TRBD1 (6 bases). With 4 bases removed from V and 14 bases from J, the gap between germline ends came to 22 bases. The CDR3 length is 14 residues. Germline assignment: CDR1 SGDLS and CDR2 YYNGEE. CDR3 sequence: CASSPEAWGEGEFF. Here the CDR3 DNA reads TGTGCCAGCAGCCCAGAGGCGTGGGGTGAGGGGGAGTTCTTC. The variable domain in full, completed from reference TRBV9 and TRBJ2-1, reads DSGVTQTPKHLITATGQRVTLRCSPRSGDLSVYWYQQSLDQGLQFLIQYYNGEERAKGNILERFSAQQFPDLHSELNLSSLELGDSALYFCASSPEAWGEGEFFGPGTRLTVL.

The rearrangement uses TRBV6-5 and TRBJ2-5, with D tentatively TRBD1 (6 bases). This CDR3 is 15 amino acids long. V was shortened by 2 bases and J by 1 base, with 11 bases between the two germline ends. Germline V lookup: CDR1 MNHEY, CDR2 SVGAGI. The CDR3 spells CASSYGRGPQETQYF. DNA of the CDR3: TGTGCCAGCAGTTACGGCAGGGGTCCCCAAGAGACCCAGTACTTC.

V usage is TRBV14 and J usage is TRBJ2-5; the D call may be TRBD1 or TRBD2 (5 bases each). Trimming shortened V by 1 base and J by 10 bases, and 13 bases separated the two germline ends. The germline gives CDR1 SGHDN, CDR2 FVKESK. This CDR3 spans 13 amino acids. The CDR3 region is CASSQGGSTIQYF. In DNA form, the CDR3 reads TGTGCCAGCAGCCAAGGGGGGTCTACAATCCAGTACTTC.

This chain's CDR3 is CASSLRSAGSNQPQHF. For the CDR3, the DNA is TGTGCCAGCAGCTTGAGGTCCGCGGGGAGCAATCAGCCCCAGCATTTT. The rearrangement links TRBV5-6 to TRBJ1-5; D not resolved. The germline V and J ends were trimmed by 1 base and 1 base, with 12 bases remaining between them. The CDR3 is 16 amino acids. Germline V CDR1 and CDR2: SGHDT, YYEEEE.

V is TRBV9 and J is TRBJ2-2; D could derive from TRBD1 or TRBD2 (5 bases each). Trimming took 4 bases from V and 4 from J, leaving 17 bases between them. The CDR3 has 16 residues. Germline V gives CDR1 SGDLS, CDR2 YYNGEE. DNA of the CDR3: TGTGCCAGCAGCATCCAATCCGGGGCACGCACCGGGGAGCTGTTTTTT. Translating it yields CASSIQSGARTGELFF.

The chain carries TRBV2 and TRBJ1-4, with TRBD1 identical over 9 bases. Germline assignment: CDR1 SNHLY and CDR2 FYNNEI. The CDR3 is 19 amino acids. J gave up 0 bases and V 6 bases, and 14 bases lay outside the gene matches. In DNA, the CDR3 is TGTGCCAGCAGCGAAAATCCCGGGACAGGGTTTGCAACTAATGAAAAACTGTTTTTT. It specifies CASSENPGTGFATNEKLFF.